The 13 T cell receptor beta chains in this list originate from one sample, sequenced in a study of blood T cell repertoires in COVID-19. Generated by immunoSEQ multiplex PCR, the TCRdb table keeps only in-frame clones and is missing some. Found here are approximately 230,000 clones, around 83% of them singletons; the top ten hold 4.5% to 7%. Sequenced material: peripheral blood. The receptors shown here come from an elderly man with acute or convalescent COVID-19.

The chain joins TRBV6-5 to TRBJ1-2; D not certain. This CDR3 is 15 amino acids long. Germline lookup yields CDR1 MNHEY and CDR2 SVGAGI. Trimming left V 6 bases short and J 1 base short, with 15 bases between. The DNA for the CDR3 is TGTGCCAGCAGGTCAACCCGGTCCCATAACTATGGCTACACCTTC. Its protein product is CASRSTRSHNYGYTF.

The chain uses TRBV14 and TRBJ2-3; 8 bases agree with TRBD2. The germline CDR1 and CDR2 sequences are SGHDN and FVKESK. The trim removed 1 base at V and 5 bases at J, leaving 8 bases unmatched. The length of the CDR3 is 16 residues. CDR3 in DNA: TGTGCCAGCAGCCAAGGGACGGGACTAGGAGAAGATACGCAGTATTTT. Protein sequence: CASSQGTGLGEDTQYF.

The chain has TRBV28 and TRBJ1-1, with a weak D call TRBD1 (5 bases). This CDR3 contains 14 residues. Per the germline V gene, CDR1 is MDHEN and CDR2 is SYDVKM. V was pared by 3 bases and J by 5 bases, with 13 bases between. The CDR3 DNA sequence: TGTGCCAGCAGTTTGGGGGGGATACTAACTGAAGCTTTCTTT. It is translated as CASSLGGILTEAFF.

The gene calls are TRBV3-1 (or the pseudogene TRBV3-2) and TRBJ2-5; D might be TRBD1 (6 bases). The CDR3 is 15 amino acids. V dropped 0 bases and J dropped 5 bases, with 13 bases sitting between them. The V gene's germline CDR1 is LGHDT and CDR2 YNNKEL (reference sequence). The CDR3 DNA follows: TGTGCCAGCAGCCAAGATGAGAACAGGGTTGAGACCCAGTACTTC. Its translation is CASSQDENRVETQYF.

The chain is built from TRBV9 and TRBJ1-2, with 9 bases identical to TRBD1. From germline, CDR1 is SGDLS and CDR2 YYNGEE. The CDR3 has 16 amino acids. J was trimmed by 2 bases and V by 0 bases; bases with no gene match: 5. The CDR3 region is CASSVAHTGGNYGYTF. In DNA form, the CDR3 reads TGTGCCAGCAGCGTAGCACATACAGGGGGCAACTATGGCTACACCTTC.

In this sample, this clone turned up once. The chain combines TRBV6-5 with TRBJ1-1; D ambiguous. Looked up from germline, CDR1 is MNHEY and CDR2 is SVGAGI. The CDR3 is 14 amino acids. Deletions cut 8 bases from V and 0 bases from J, with 13 bases between. The CDR3 sequence: CASHPGTVNTEAFF. DNA of the CDR3: TGTGCCAGCCACCCGGGAACGGTGAACACTGAAGCTTTCTTT.

V is TRBV9 and J is TRBJ2-5, with 9 bases lining up with TRBD1. This CDR3 has 15 amino acids. The V segment lost 4 bases and the J segment 4 bases; nucleotides outside the gene matches: 8. The germline V gene encodes CDR1 SGDLS and CDR2 YYNGEE. CDR3 DNA sequence: TGTGCCAGCAGCCCCAGCGGGGACAGGGTAGAGACCCAGTACTTC. Residues: CASSPSGDRVETQYF.

The V and J genes are TRBV28 and TRBJ1-2; 8 bases align to TRBD1. The length of the CDR3 is 14 residues. In germline, CDR1 is MDHEN, CDR2 SYDVKM. V lost 6 bases to trimming and J lost 6 bases; unmatched junction nucleotides: 9. The CDR3 nucleotides are TGTGCCAGCAGGGACAGGGTTATACTTAATGGCTACACCTTC. Amino acids: CASRDRVILNGYTF.

The V and J genes are TRBV6-5 and TRBJ2-6; 8 positions agree with TRBD1. Germline-derived CDR1 and CDR2 are MNHEY and SVGAGI. The CDR3 loop spans 15 amino acids. With V trimmed by 4 bases and J by 3 bases, 2 bases remained unmatched. The CDR3: CASSSGGVGANVLTF. The CDR3 DNA follows: TGTGCCAGCAGTTCAGGGGGCGTTGGGGCCAACGTCCTGACTTTC.

The chain recombines TRBV10-3 with TRBJ1-1; D remains unclear. The CDR3 covers 13 residues. Germline V lookup: CDR1 ENHRY, CDR2 SYGVKD. With 4 bases removed from V and 5 bases from J, the gap between germline ends came to 11 bases. The CDR3 DNA is TGTGCCATCAGTGTTGCAGGTCAGACTGAAGCTTTCTTT. Amino acids: CAISVAGQTEAFF.

V usage is TRBV25-1 and J usage is TRBJ2-7; TRBD2 agrees at 8 bases. Germline V gene sequence: CDR1 MGHDK, CDR2 SYGVNS. V trimming: 1 base; J trimming: 2 bases; junction bases outside the gene matches: 4. This CDR3 is 15 amino acids long. CDR3 coding DNA: TGTGCCAGCAGTGAATGGGGCGGGGGGACCTACGAGCAGTACTTC. Its translation is CASSEWGGGTYEQYF.

This clone was found a few times. This chain joins TRBV29-1 and TRBJ2-7, with D possibly being TRBD1 (6 bases). From germline, CDR1 is SQVTM and CDR2 ANQGSEA. Deletions cut 4 bases from V and 9 bases from J, with 13 bases between. CDR3 length: 11 amino acids. The CDR3 DNA is TGCAGCGTTGCCGGACAGACGCGGCAGTACTTC. This sequence encodes CSVAGQTRQYF.

The chain carries TRBV4-1 and TRBJ1-3; D ambiguous. The V end was cut by 4 bases, the J end by 4 bases, with 14 bases between. This CDR3 is 15 amino acids long. CDR1 is MGHRA, CDR2 YSYEKL, per germline. The DNA of the CDR3 is TGCGCCAGCAGCCCCAACCTGGGCAAGGGAAACACCATATATTTT. Its translation: CASSPNLGKGNTIYF.